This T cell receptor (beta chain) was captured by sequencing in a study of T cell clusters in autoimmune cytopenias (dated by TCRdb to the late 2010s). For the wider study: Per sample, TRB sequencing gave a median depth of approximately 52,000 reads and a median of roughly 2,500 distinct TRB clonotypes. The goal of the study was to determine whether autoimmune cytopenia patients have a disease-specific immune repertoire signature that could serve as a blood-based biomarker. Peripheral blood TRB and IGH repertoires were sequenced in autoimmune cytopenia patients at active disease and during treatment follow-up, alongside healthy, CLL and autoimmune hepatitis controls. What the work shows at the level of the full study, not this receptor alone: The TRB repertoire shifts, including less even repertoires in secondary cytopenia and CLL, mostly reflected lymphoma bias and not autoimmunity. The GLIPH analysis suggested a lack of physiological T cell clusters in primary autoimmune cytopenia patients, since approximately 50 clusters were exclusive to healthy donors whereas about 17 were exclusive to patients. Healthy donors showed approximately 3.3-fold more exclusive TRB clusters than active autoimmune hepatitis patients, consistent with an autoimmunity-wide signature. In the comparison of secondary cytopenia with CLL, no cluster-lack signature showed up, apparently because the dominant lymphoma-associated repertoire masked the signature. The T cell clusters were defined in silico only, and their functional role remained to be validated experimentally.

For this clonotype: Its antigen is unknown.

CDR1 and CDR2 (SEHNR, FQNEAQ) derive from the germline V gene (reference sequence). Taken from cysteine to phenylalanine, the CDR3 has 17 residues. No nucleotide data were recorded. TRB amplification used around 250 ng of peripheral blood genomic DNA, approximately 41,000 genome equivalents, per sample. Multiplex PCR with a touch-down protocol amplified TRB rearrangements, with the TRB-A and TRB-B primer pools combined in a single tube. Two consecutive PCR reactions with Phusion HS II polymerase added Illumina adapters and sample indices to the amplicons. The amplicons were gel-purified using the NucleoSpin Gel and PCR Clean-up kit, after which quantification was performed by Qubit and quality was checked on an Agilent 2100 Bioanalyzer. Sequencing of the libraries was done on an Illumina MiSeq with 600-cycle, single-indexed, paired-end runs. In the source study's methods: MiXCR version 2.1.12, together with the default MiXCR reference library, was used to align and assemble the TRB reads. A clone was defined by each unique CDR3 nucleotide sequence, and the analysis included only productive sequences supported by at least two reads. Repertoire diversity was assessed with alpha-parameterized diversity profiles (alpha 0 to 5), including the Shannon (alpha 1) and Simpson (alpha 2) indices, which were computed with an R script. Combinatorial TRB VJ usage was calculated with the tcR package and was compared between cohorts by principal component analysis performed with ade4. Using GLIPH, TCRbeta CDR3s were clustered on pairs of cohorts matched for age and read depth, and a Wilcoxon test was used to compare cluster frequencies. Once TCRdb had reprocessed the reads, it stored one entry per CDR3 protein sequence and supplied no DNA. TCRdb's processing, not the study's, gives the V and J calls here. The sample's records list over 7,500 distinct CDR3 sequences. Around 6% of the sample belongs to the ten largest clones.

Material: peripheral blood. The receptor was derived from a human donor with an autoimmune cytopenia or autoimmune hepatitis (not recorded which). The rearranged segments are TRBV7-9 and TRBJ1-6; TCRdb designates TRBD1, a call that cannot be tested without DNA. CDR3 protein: CASSLGDRDPYNSPLHF.